This T cell receptor beta chain was documented in a study of T cell changes during pregnancy in multiple sclerosis. Here immunoSEQ multiplex PCR was the method, and the copy in TCRdb shows in-frame clones only, minus some. This sample has tens of thousands of clones, with just over 85% found just once. Trimming pared 1 base from V and 0 bases from J, leaving 6 bases between. This CDR3 is built from 15 residues. Germline-derived CDR1 and CDR2 are LNHNV and YYDKDF (reference sequence). This TCR was recovered from a female donor in good health, enrolled as a control in a pregnancy study. V is TRBV15 and J is TRBJ2-2, with D unresolved. The sequenced sample was CD4+ T cells from peripheral blood mononuclear cells, obtained in the first trimester of pregnancy. The CDR3 reads CATSRGLPNTGELFF. In nucleotides, the CDR3 is TGTGCCACCAGCAGAGGACTTCCGAACACCGGGGAGCTGTTTTTT.